These T cell receptor beta chains were read from a single sample in a study of technical replicates of blood from four donors. The protocol was immunoSEQ multiplex PCR, while the TCRdb copy is restricted to in-frame clones and leaves out a portion. Found here are some 94,000 clones, about 95% of them singletons; the top ten hold about 0.35%. What was sequenced was T cells isolated from PBMCs. These receptors originate from a human donor in good health. CDR3s include the opening cysteine and the closing phenylalanine or tryptophan. D genes are given only for firm matches. For some rows the clone size is stated as once, few or many, or as a class when expanded; others skip it.

clone_size	j_call	v_call	d_call	cdr3_aa	cdr3_nt
-	TRBJ1-5	TRBV19	-	CASSMMGRMSNQPQHF	TGTGCCAGTAGTATGATGGGCAGGATGAGCAATCAGCCCCAGCATTTT
-	TRBJ2-3	TRBV11-1	-	CASSLGGYVPDTQYF	TGTGCCAGCAGCTTAGGAGGGTACGTCCCAGATACGCAGTATTTT
-	TRBJ2-1	TRBV19	-	CASGTFSYNEQFF	TGTGCAAGCGGAACCTTTTCCTACAATGAGCAGTTCTTC
-	TRBJ1-1	TRBV7-9	-	CASVSLGDKATEAFF	TGTGCCAGCGTATCCCTAGGGGATAAGGCCACTGAAGCTTTCTTT
-	TRBJ1-1	TRBV6-1	-	CASSAPRDNLNTEAFF	TGTGCCAGCAGTGCCCCACGGGACAACTTGAACACTGAAGCTTTCTTT
-	TRBJ2-7	TRBV29-1	-	CSAKEGEGYEQYF	TGCAGCGCCAAGGAGGGTGAGGGTTACGAGCAGTACTTC
once	TRBJ2-5	TRBV25-1	-	CASSGAGRETQYF	TGTGCCAGCAGTGGCGCGGGTAGGGAGACCCAGTACTTC
-	TRBJ2-2	TRBV6-5	-	CASSSKRQPFGELFF	TGTGCCAGCAGTTCTAAGAGGCAACCTTTCGGGGAGCTGTTTTTT
-	TRBJ2-3	TRBV6-1	TRBD2	CASSERLAGYTDTQYF	TGTGCCAGCAGTGAAAGGCTAGCGGGTTATACAGATACGCAGTATTTT
-	TRBJ1-5	TRBV28	-	CASSFLEEPGNQPQHF	TGTGCCAGCAGTTTCCTGGAGGAGCCGGGCAATCAGCCCCAGCATTTT
-	TRBJ2-3	TRBV10-3	-	CAIRPVSTDTQYF	TGTGCCATCAGACCAGTAAGCACAGATACGCAGTATTTT
-	TRBJ1-2	TRBV27	TRBD1	CASSSFGTGNYGYTF	TGTGCCAGCAGTTCCTTTGGGACAGGGAACTATGGCTACACCTTC
few	TRBJ2-3	TRBV30	-	CAWRVGIGGTDTQYF	TGTGCCTGGAGGGTGGGGATCGGGGGCACAGATACGCAGTATTTT
-	TRBJ2-3	TRBV7-2	TRBD2	CASSAGLPSTDTQYF	TGTGCCAGCAGCGCGGGACTACCTAGCACAGATACGCAGTATTTT
-	TRBJ2-5	TRBV9	-	CASSFALQGETQYF	TGTGCCAGCAGCTTCGCGTTGCAGGGGGAGACCCAGTACTTC
-	TRBJ2-7	TRBV11-2	-	CASTLAPRTYEQYF	TGTGCCAGCACCTTGGCCCCGCGGACCTACGAGCAGTACTTC
-	TRBJ2-3	TRBV4-3	-	CASSQDLSTDTQYF	TGCGCCAGCAGCCAAGATCTAAGCACAGATACGCAGTATTTT
once	TRBJ1-1	TRBV5-1	TRBD1	CASSSGGTAEAFF	TGCGCCAGCAGCTCAGGGGGTACGGCTGAAGCTTTCTTT
-	TRBJ1-5	TRBV18	TRBD1	CASSRAQGADWPQHF	TGTGCCAGCTCAAGGGCGCAGGGGGCGGATTGGCCCCAGCATTTT
-	TRBJ1-4	TRBV2	TRBD1	CASSDGTAFNEKLFF	TGTGCCAGCAGTGACGGGACAGCTTTTAATGAAAAACTGTTTTTT
-	TRBJ2-5	TRBV28	-	CASIPRLALQETQYF	TGTGCCAGCATCCCGAGGCTAGCGCTTCAAGAGACCCAGTACTTC
once	TRBJ1-5	TRBV7-9	TRBD1	CASSRWTGDVPSNQPQHF	TGTGCCAGCAGCAGATGGACAGGGGATGTTCCTAGCAATCAGCCCCAGCATTTT
once	TRBJ2-1	TRBV27	-	CATQDSWGWNEQFF	TGTGCCACCCAGGACTCCTGGGGATGGAATGAGCAGTTCTTC
once	TRBJ1-5	TRBV7-8	-	CASSLARVGQPQHF	TGTGCCAGCAGCTTAGCGCGGGTAGGACAGCCCCAGCATTTT
-	TRBJ1-3	TRBV27	-	CASSPQGRKNTIYF	TGTGCCAGCAGCCCACAGGGAAGAAAAAACACCATATATTTT
-	TRBJ1-3	TRBV5-4	TRBD1	CASSQDRAGNTIYF	TGTGCCAGCAGCCAAGACAGGGCTGGAAACACCATATATTTT
-	TRBJ2-2	TRBV27	TRBD2	CASSLGLASTGELFF	TGTGCCAGCAGTTTGGGACTAGCGTCTACCGGGGAGCTGTTTTTT
-	TRBJ2-1	TRBV7-9	-	CASSLRTAGNEQFF	TGTGCCAGCAGCTTACGGACAGCAGGCAATGAGCAGTTCTTC
-	TRBJ2-7	TRBV2	TRBD2	CASNSNGRGSYEQYF	TGTGCCAGCAATTCAAACGGGAGGGGCTCCTACGAGCAGTACTTC
-	TRBJ2-3	TRBV12-5	TRBD2	CASGLGTSGTTDTQYF	TGTGCTAGTGGTTTGGGAACTAGCGGGACCACAGATACGCAGTATTTT
-	TRBJ1-2	TRBV5-6	TRBD1	CASSFRTGQGYTF	TGTGCCAGCAGTTTTAGGACAGGACAAGGCTACACCTTC
-	TRBJ2-7	TRBV11-2	TRBD2	CASSLVGGSHEQYF	TGTGCCAGCAGCTTAGTGGGAGGGTCCCACGAGCAGTACTTC
-	TRBJ2-3	TRBV9	TRBD2	CASSVGSSGSPDTQYF	TGTGCCAGCAGCGTAGGTTCTAGCGGGAGTCCAGATACGCAGTATTTT
-	TRBJ2-2	TRBV28	TRBD2	CASIPGGANTGELFF	TGTGCCAGCATACCTGGGGGGGCGAACACCGGGGAGCTGTTTTTT
-	TRBJ2-1	TRBV5-6	TRBD1	CASSLGLWTGGSEQFF	TGTGCCAGCAGCTTGGGTCTCTGGACAGGGGGGAGTGAGCAGTTCTTC
-	TRBJ2-5	TRBV5-1	TRBD1	CASSSGQGIEGETQYF	TGCGCCAGCAGCTCCGGACAGGGAATTGAAGGAGAGACCCAGTACTTC
-	TRBJ2-7	TRBV6-5	-	CASSNSKDEQYF	TGTGCCAGCAGCAACTCTAAAGACGAGCAGTACTTC
-	TRBJ2-6	TRBV6-5	-	CASSLTGPGANVLTF	TGTGCCAGCAGTTTAACAGGGCCTGGGGCCAACGTCCTGACTTTC
-	TRBJ2-1	TRBV7-2	-	CASSALSSAFYNEQFF	TGTGCCAGCAGCGCCCTTAGTAGCGCCTTCTACAATGAGCAGTTCTTC
once	TRBJ1-3	TRBV7-9	-	CASSLPGVGNTIYF	TGTGCCAGCAGCTTACCAGGGGTTGGAAACACCATATATTTT
once	TRBJ2-7	TRBV27	-	CASSLSVTGVSHEQYF	TGTGCCAGCAGTTTATCTGTAACGGGAGTTAGCCACGAGCAGTACTTC
-	TRBJ2-1	TRBV7-8	TRBD1	CASSSRDRSSYNEQFF	TGTGCCAGCAGCTCCCGGGACAGGAGCTCCTACAATGAGCAGTTCTTC
once	TRBJ2-7	TRBV7-2	TRBD1	CASRVDRGYHEQYF	TGTGCCAGCAGGGTGGACAGGGGGTACCACGAGCAGTACTTC
-	TRBJ2-7	TRBV6-1	-	CATATHPLNSYEQYF	TGTGCCACCGCGACACACCCCCTAAACTCCTACGAGCAGTACTTC
-	TRBJ1-2	TRBV23-1	-	CASSQSWHLNYGYTF	TGCGCCAGCAGTCAATCCTGGCATTTGAACTATGGCTACACCTTC
-	TRBJ1-2	TRBV11-3	TRBD1	CASSLDSMAGGSRGYTF	TGTGCCAGCAGCTTAGATTCTATGGCAGGGGGCTCAAGGGGCTACACCTTC
-	TRBJ2-7	TRBV25-1	TRBD2	CASSAVIGLAGYEQYF	TGTGCCAGCAGTGCGGTAATAGGACTAGCGGGCTACGAGCAGTACTTC
once	TRBJ2-7	TRBV5-1	-	CASSLGGHNYEQYF	TGCGCCAGCAGCTTGGGGGGACACAACTACGAGCAGTACTTC
-	TRBJ1-5	TRBV7-9	-	CASSRGYQPQHF	TGTGCCAGCAGTAGGGGGTATCAGCCCCAGCATTTT
-	TRBJ2-3	TRBV9	TRBD2	CASSARLAGGPDTQYF	TGTGCCAGCAGCGCTCGTCTAGCGGGAGGGCCAGATACGCAGTATTTT
-	TRBJ2-4	TRBV7-9	TRBD1	CASTHRDREHIQYF	TGTGCCAGCACTCACCGGGACAGGGAACACATTCAGTACTTC
-	TRBJ1-2	TRBV5-1	-	CASSLARDSNYGYTF	TGCGCCAGCAGCTTGGCCCGAGACAGTAACTATGGCTACACCTTC
-	TRBJ1-2	TRBV30	-	CAWSWAGNYGYTF	TGTGCCTGGTCCTGGGCGGGCAACTATGGCTACACCTTC
-	TRBJ2-1	TRBV11-3	TRBD1	CASSVGTGGSNEQFF	TGTGCCAGCAGCGTAGGGACAGGGGGTAGCAATGAGCAGTTCTTC
-	TRBJ2-5	TRBV5-1	TRBD2	CASSPRLAGGLTVETQYF	TGCGCCAGCAGCCCACGACTAGCAGGAGGGCTAACTGTAGAGACCCAGTACTTC
-	TRBJ2-1	TRBV4-1	TRBD1	CASSQVLRRGLSSYNEQFF	TGCGCCAGCAGCCAAGTACTTAGAAGGGGGCTAAGCTCCTACAATGAGCAGTTCTTC
-	TRBJ1-4	TRBV19	-	CASGIDFGTKLFF	TGTGCCAGCGGAATTGATTTCGGGACTAAACTGTTTTTT
-	TRBJ1-1	TRBV25-1	TRBD1	CASSGQGGNTEAFF	TGTGCCAGCAGTGGACAGGGTGGGAACACTGAAGCTTTCTTT
-	TRBJ1-2	TRBV5-6	TRBD1	CASSLVGTGGNGYTF	TGTGCCAGCAGCTTGGTAGGGACAGGCGGAAATGGCTACACCTTC
-	TRBJ1-1	TRBV27	-	CASSPRVGTEAFF	TGTGCCAGCAGTCCCAGGGTCGGCACTGAAGCTTTCTTT